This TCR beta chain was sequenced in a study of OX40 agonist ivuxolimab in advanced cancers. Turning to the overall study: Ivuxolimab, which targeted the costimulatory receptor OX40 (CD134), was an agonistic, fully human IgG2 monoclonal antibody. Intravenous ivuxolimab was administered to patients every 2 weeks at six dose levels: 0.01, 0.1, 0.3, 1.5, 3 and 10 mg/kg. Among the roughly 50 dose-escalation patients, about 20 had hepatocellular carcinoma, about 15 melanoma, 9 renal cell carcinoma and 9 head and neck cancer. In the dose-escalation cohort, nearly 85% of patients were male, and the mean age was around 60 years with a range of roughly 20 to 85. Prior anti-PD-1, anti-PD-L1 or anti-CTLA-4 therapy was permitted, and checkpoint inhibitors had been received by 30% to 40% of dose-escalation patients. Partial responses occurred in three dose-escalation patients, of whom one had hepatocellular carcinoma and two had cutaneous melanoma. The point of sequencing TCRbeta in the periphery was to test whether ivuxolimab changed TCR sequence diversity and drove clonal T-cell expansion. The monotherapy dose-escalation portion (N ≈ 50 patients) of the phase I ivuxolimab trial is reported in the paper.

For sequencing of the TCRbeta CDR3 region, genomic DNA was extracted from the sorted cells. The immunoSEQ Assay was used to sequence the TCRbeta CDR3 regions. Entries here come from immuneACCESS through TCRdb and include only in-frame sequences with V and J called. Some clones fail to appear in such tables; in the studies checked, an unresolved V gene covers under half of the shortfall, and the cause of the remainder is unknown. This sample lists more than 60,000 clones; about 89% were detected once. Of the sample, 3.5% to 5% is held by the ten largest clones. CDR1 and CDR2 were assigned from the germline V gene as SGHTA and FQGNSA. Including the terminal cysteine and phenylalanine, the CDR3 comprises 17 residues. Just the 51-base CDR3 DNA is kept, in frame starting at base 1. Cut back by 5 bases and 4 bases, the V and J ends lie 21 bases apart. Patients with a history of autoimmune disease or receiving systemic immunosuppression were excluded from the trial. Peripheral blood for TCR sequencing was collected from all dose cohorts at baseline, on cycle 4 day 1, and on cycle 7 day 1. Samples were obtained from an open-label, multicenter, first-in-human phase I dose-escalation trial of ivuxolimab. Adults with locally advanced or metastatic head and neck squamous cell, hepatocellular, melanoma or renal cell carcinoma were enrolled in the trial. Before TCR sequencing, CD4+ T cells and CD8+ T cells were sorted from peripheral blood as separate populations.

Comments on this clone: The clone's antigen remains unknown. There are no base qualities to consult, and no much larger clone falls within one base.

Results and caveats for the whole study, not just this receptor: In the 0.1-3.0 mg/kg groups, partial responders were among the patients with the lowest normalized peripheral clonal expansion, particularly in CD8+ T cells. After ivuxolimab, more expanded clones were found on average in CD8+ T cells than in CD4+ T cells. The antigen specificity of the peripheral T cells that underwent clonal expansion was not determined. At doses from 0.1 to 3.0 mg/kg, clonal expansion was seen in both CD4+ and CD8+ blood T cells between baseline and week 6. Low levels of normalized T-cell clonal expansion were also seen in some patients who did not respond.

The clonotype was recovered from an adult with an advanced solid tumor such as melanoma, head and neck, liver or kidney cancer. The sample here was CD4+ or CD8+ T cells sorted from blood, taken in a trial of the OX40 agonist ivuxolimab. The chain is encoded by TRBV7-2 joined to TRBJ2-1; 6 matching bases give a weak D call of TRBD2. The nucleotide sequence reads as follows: TGTGCCAGCAGCACCCGACTAGGGGAATATCAATACAATGAGCAGTTCTTC. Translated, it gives CASSTRLGEYQYNEQFF.